This T cell receptor beta chain was identified during a study of blood T cell repertoires in COVID-19. Study context: Some COVID-19 samples were acute and others convalescent; all came from the United States, Italy and Spain.

This CDR3 comprises 12 residues. Sequencing used immunoSEQ multiplex PCR; TCRdb keeps in-frame clones, though not all of them. Of around 200,000 clones listed, around 83% are singletons. The TCR originated in a man aged 50 to 60 with active or convalescent COVID-19. The sample taken for sequencing was peripheral blood. The chain joins TRBV21-1 to TRBJ1-1; TRBD1 reflects the table's D call only, with no check against the DNA. TRBV21-1 is listed as a pseudogene. Here the CDR3 reads CASSKAPGTAFF. In DNA, the CDR3 is TGTGCCAGCAGCAAAGCACCAGGAACAGCTTTCTTT.